This TCR beta chain was captured in a study of blood T cell repertoires in COVID-19. Study-wide context: From the United States, Italy and Spain came samples of acute and convalescent COVID-19. From T cells, B-cell-depleted T cells, or PBMCs came the material, which was cDNA or gDNA.

Germline V CDR1 and CDR2: SGDLS, YYNGEE. V was cut by 4 bases and J by 4 bases, with 20 bases left in between. The CDR3 contains 16 residues. Source study methods: Amplifying reference gene primers gave estimates of nucleated cell counts. Profiled with immunoSEQ multiplex PCR; TCRdb holds only in-frame clones, not every one. That table furnishes V, J and clone size, whereas the DNA furnished D and trimming. This table holds 9,700 or so clones, 80% found once. V gene TRBV9 combines with J gene TRBJ1-1, with TRBD1 as a possible D gene (5 bases). This TCR was sampled from a man aged 70 or older with active COVID-19. The specimen was peripheral blood. CDR3 sequence: CASSSHLGGVGTEAFF. The CDR3, as DNA: TGTGCCAGCAGCTCACATCTTGGGGGGGTGGGCACTGAAGCTTTCTTT.